The 21 T cell receptor beta chains given below trace back to one sample, sequenced in a study of shared T cell receptors in the human thymus. Clones were read by immunoSEQ multiplex PCR, and TCRdb kept only the in-frame ones, dropping some. This table has 500,000 to 750,000 clones, roughly 90% appearing once. These records were also assigned to another study, of human thymus T cells.

Specimen: thymocytes. The receptors stem from a boy younger than two with a congenital heart defect.

As DNA, the CDR3 is TGCGCCAGCAGTCAATCCGGAGGGCCCCCAGGGTCCCAGCATTTT. Translated: CASSQSGGPPGSQHF. The chain uses TRBV23-1 and TRBJ1-5; weak D call: TRBD1 (5 bases). TRBV23-1 belongs to the ORF category, with a function that is uncertain. The CDR3 extends over 15 amino acids. V was pared by 0 bases and J by 11 bases, with 17 bases between.

The chain uses TRBV5-4 and TRBJ1-1; TRBD1 agrees at 7 bases. The length of the CDR3 is 15 residues. With 2 bases clipped from V and 4 bases from J, the junction kept 8 bases outside the gene matches. Germline loops: CDR1 SGHNT, CDR2 YYREEE (reference sequence). The CDR3 coding sequence is TGTGCCAGCAGCTTCCGATACAGGGGATTCACTGAAGCTTTCTTT. It specifies CASSFRYRGFTEAFF.

The chain couples TRBV9 to TRBJ2-1, with 13 nucleotides matching TRBD2. The V gene's germline CDR1 is SGDLS and CDR2 YYNGEE. The CDR3 length is 19 residues. V was clipped by 0 bases and J by 3 bases; unmatched bases: 9. The CDR3 sequence is CASSVGGTSGTRIYNEQFF. CDR3 nucleotide sequence: TGTGCCAGCAGCGTAGGGGGGACTAGCGGGACGCGAATCTACAATGAGCAGTTCTTC.

J is TRBJ1-5 and V is TRBV5-8; TRBD1 matches at 10 bases. CDR1 is SGHTS and CDR2 is YDEGEE in the germline V gene. The CDR3 spans 16 residues. Trimming at V came to 2 bases and at J to 5 bases, leaving 7 bases not matched to a gene. The CDR3 bases are TGTGCCAGCAGCTTAAGGGACAGGGGTAGGCATCAGCCCCAGCATTTT. Translated: CASSLRDRGRHQPQHF.

The chain employs TRBV19 and TRBJ2-7; TRBD2 aligns across 11 bases. After removal of 2 bases from V and 3 bases from J, the junction contained 9 bases not matched to a gene. The CDR3 totals 17 residues. The germline CDR1 and CDR2 sequences are LNHDA and SQIVND (reference sequence). In DNA, the CDR3 is TGTGCCAGTAGTATAAGGCTAGCGGGAGGCAGGAGCTACGAGCAGTACTTC. Protein: CASSIRLAGGRSYEQYF.

For this clone: Mismatch with germline at one junction end may stem from a read error. The chain joins TRBV4-2 to TRBJ2-7; possible D gene TRBD2, 6 bases. Germline V gives CDR1 LGHNA, CDR2 YNFKEQ. This CDR3 is built from 16 residues. The CDR3 DNA is TGTGCCAGCAGCCACAGGAGGGGCCAGCTCTCCTACGAGCAGTGCTTC. Protein sequence: CASSHRRGQLSYEQCF.

V is TRBV5-4 and J is TRBJ2-7; D possibly corresponds to TRBD2 (6 bases). Germline V gene sequence: CDR1 SGHNT, CDR2 YYREEE (reference sequence). Trimming shortened V by 3 bases and J by 0 bases, and 13 bases separated the two germline ends. The CDR3 is made up of 15 amino acids. CDR3 bases: TGTGCCAGCAGCTGGGACCTAGCGCGCTCCTACGAGCAGTACTTC. It codes for CASSWDLARSYEQYF.

CDR3 DNA sequence: TGCGCCAGCAGCCAAGATGGACTACGGAAACTGTTTTTT. Translation gives CASSQDGLRKLFF. V usage is TRBV4-1 and J usage is TRBJ1-4; no clear D gene. The germline V gene has CDR1 MGHRA and CDR2 YSYEKL. The CDR3 length is 13 residues. Trimming pared 0 bases from V and 11 bases from J, leaving 10 bases between.

This clone was counted a few times. The chain is built from TRBV5-1 and TRBJ2-7; 7 bases fit TRBD1. The CDR3 sequence is 17 residues long. The germline gives CDR1 SGHRS, CDR2 YFSETQ. The J segment lost 3 bases and the V segment lost 0 bases, leaving 12 bases of the junction unmatched. The CDR3 sequence: CASSLGVGQSSFYEQYF. The CDR3 coding sequence is TGCGCCAGCAGCTTGGGTGTGGGACAGTCCTCTTTCTACGAGCAGTACTTC.

This rearrangement joins TRBV29-1 to TRBJ2-3, with 8 positions matching TRBD2. V shed 0 bases and J 0 bases; nucleotides not matched to a gene: 17. Germline values: CDR1 SQVTM, CDR2 ANQGSEA. This CDR3 is 20 amino acids long. The CDR3 DNA reads as TGCAGCGTTGAAGATGGGCCCCGACTAGCGCTCTCATCTAGCACAGATACGCAGTATTTT. It is translated as CSVEDGPRLALSSSTDTQYF.

This clone appeared a single time. This chain connects TRBV7-9 to TRBJ2-1, with 12 positions matching TRBD1. Per germline, CDR1 SEHNR and CDR2 FQNEAQ (reference sequence). This CDR3 has 15 residues. The V and J ends lost 6 bases and 9 bases, in that order; junction bases with no gene match: 9. The CDR3 spells CASSSRDRGPSEQFF. CDR3 coding DNA: TGTGCCAGCAGTTCTCGGGACAGGGGGCCTAGTGAGCAGTTCTTC. Full variable domain (remainder filled in from reference TRBV7-9 and TRBJ2-1): DTGVSQNPRHKITKRGQNVTFRCDPISEHNRLYWYRQTLGQGPEFLTYFQNEAQLEKSRLLSDRFSAERPKGSFSTLEIQRTEQGDSAMYLCASSSRDRGPSEQFFGPGTRLTVL.

The chain is built from TRBV5-4 and TRBJ1-2; the D is unclear. Looked up from germline, CDR1 is SGHNT and CDR2 is YYREEE (reference sequence). The V and J ends lost 2 bases and 8 bases respectively, with 19 bases between them. The CDR3 covers 15 residues. CDR3 sequence reads: CASSLTGVAQRGYTF. Here the CDR3 DNA reads TGTGCCAGCAGCTTAACCGGCGTCGCCCAGCGAGGCTACACCTTC.

The chain uses TRBV15 and TRBJ2-5; 9 bases align to TRBD1. Near its end, the DNA agrees better with TRBJ2-7, so the J call may be wrong. The germline V gene has CDR1 LNHNV and CDR2 YYDKDF (reference sequence). The CDR3 is 15 residues long. This CDR3 reads CATSRARQGAYEQYF. The CDR3 region has the DNA TGTGCCACCAGCAGAGCTCGACAGGGGGCCTACGAGCAGTACTTC.

V gene TRBV11-2 combines with J gene TRBJ2-3, with D possibly being TRBD1 (5 bases). From germline, CDR1 is SGHAT and CDR2 FQNNGV. The ends were cut back, 5 bases at V and 6 bases at J, with 24 bases in the middle. This CDR3 is built from 17 residues. The CDR3 spells CASSGHGRTKAGDTQYF. CDR3 nucleotides: TGTGCCAGCAGCGGCCACGGGCGTACTAAGGCAGGGGATACGCAGTATTTT.

The chain carries TRBV28 and TRBJ2-7; 8 nucleotides match TRBD1. CDR1 and CDR2 (germline): MDHEN, SYDVKM. This CDR3 comprises 12 residues. J was trimmed by 6 bases and V by 6 bases; bases with no gene match: 4. CDR3 sequence reads: CASRRQGSEQYF. The CDR3 nucleotides are TGTGCCAGCAGGAGACAGGGGTCCGAGCAGTACTTC.

This chain connects TRBV13 to TRBJ2-7, with 9 bases lining up with TRBD2. Germline V lookup: CDR1 PRHDT, CDR2 FYEKMQ (reference sequence). Losses at the gene ends were 7 bases for V and 0 bases for J; bases not matched to a gene: 10. The CDR3 extends over 16 amino acids. The CDR3 sequence: CASTRGSSGTSYEQYF. DNA for the CDR3: TGTGCCAGCACCCGGGGATCTAGCGGGACCTCCTACGAGCAGTACTTC.

The chain carries TRBV6-1 and TRBJ2-1, with 10 bases fitting TRBD1. Germline CDR1 MNHNS, CDR2 SASEGT. The CDR3 runs 14 residues. V shed 7 bases, J shed 4 bases, and the junction held 4 bases outside the gene matches. In nucleotides, the CDR3 is TGTGCCAGCAAACGGACAGGGGGTTACAATGAGCAGTTCTTC. It specifies CASKRTGGYNEQFF.

The genes are TRBV18 and TRBJ2-7, with 8 positions matching TRBD1. The V and J ends lost 3 bases and 5 bases, in that order; junction bases with no gene match: 9. The CDR3 has 15 amino acids. Germline V gives CDR1 KGHSH, CDR2 LQKENI. The CDR3 DNA is TGTGCCAGCTCACCGACGGACAGGGATCACCACGAGCAGTACTTC. This encodes CASSPTDRDHHEQYF.

V and J are TRBV2 and TRBJ2-5; TRBD2 matches 10 bases. Per germline, CDR1 SNHLY and CDR2 FYNNEI. With V trimmed by 5 bases and J by 7 bases, 16 bases remained unmatched. The CDR3 loop spans 17 amino acids. The CDR3 here is CASSRKGASGRYRTQYF. CDR3 DNA sequence: TGTGCCAGCAGTAGAAAGGGGGCTAGCGGGAGATATAGGACCCAGTACTTC. The full variable domain, rest sourced from reference TRBV2 and TRBJ2-5, is EPEVTQTPSHQVTQMGQEVILRCVPISNHLYFYWYRQILGQKVEFLVSFYNNEISEKSEIFDDQFSVERPDGSNFTLKIRSTKLEDSAMYFCASSRKGASGRYRTQYFGPGTRLLVL.

This sequence joins TRBV7-9 and TRBJ2-7; D perhaps matches TRBD1 (5 bases). Trimming stripped 4 bases from V and 7 bases from J, with 23 bases between. The germline V gene encodes CDR1 SEHNR and CDR2 FQNEAQ (reference sequence). The CDR3 totals 16 residues. The CDR3 DNA sequence: TGTGCCAGCAGCTCGAAAACCGGGCCTTTAGGGGTGGAGCAGTACTTC. This codes for CASSSKTGPLGVEQYF.

The chain is built from TRBV27 and TRBJ2-7; 9 nucleotides line up with TRBD2. The CDR3 has 15 amino acids. Looked up from germline, CDR1 is MNHEY and CDR2 is SMNVEV (reference sequence). Losses at the gene ends were 6 bases for V and 2 bases for J; bases not matched to a gene: 8. This chain's CDR3 is CASSTGLALTYEQYF. The CDR3 region has the DNA TGTGCCAGCAGCACTGGACTAGCGCTAACCTACGAGCAGTACTTC.